This T cell receptor (beta chain) was found in a study of blood T cell repertoires in COVID-19. Study as a whole: Donors in the United States, Italy and Spain gave samples during acute or convalescent COVID-19.

This clone was counted once. Produced via immunoSEQ multiplex PCR; TCRdb's table is partial and in-frame only. The repertoire holds about 110,000 clones, with roughly nine tenths as singletons. The germline CDR1 and CDR2 sequences are KGHSH and LQKENI. V gave up 4 bases and J gave up 5 bases, with 17 bases separating them. The CDR3 is 15 amino acids. The V gene is TRBV18, the J gene TRBJ1-2, with a tentative D call TRBD1 (5 bases). Sequencing used peripheral blood. This sequence was found in a man between 35 and 55 years old with acute or convalescent COVID-19. The CDR3 region has the DNA TGTGCCAGCTCACGAGATCCCACGGGGGTGTATGGCTACACCTTC. This sequence encodes CASSRDPTGVYGYTF.